The 10 T cell receptor beta chains below were found in one sample sequenced in a study of blood T cells in healthy people across ages (dated by TCRdb to between 2014 and 2017). Libraries were constructed by 5' RACE. A second roughly 6 to 11 cycle PCR used a sample-barcoded 5' primer and a J-beta primer mix. TCRdb reran the public reads through fastp at Q25 and MiXCR, keeping productive beta chains. Rows are unified per CDR3 protein, each entry keeping the most common DNA and genes. Counted in this sample were approximately 2,000,000 distinct CDR3 sequences; about two fifths of them appeared once. The top ten clones comprise 20% to 25% of the sample. The sample comprised blood. Receptor source: a human donor in good health.

About this clonotype: Germline is not matched at one junction end, which may reflect a read error. The genes are TRBV4-2 and TRBJ2-7; maybe TRBD2 (6 bases). Germline-derived CDR1 and CDR2 are LGHNA and YNFKEQ. This CDR3 spans 16 amino acids. The CDR3 DNA sequence: TGTGCCAGCAGCCGCGACGTTAGCGGACCCACCTACAAGCAGTACTTC. Translated: CASSRDVSGPTYKQYF.

V gene TRBV7-9 combines with J gene TRBJ2-6; 7 bases fit TRBD1. V shed 5 bases and J 0 bases; nucleotides not matched to a gene: 7. The CDR3 loop spans 17 amino acids. CDR1 is SEHNR and CDR2 is FQNEAQ in the germline V gene (reference sequence). CDR3 nucleotide sequence: TGTGCCAGCAGCACCTGGACAGGCTCCTCTGGGGCCAACGTCCTGACTTTC. Encoded protein: CASSTWTGSSGANVLTF.

This clonotype was picked up a small number of times. The chain employs TRBV7-2 and TRBJ1-1; possible D gene TRBD1, 5 bases. V was pared by 2 bases and J by 7 bases, with 8 bases between. The germline gives CDR1 SGHTA, CDR2 FQGNSA. The CDR3 runs to 12 residues. In DNA form, the CDR3 reads TGTGCCAGCAGCTTACTAAGGGGTGAAGCTTTCTTT. Translation gives CASSLLRGEAFF. Full variable domain (outside the CDR3, taken from reference TRBV7-2 and TRBJ1-1): GAGVSQSPSNKVTEKGKDVELRCDPISGHTALYWYRQSLGQGLEFLIYFQGNSAPDKSGLPSDRFSAERTGGSVSTLTIQRTQQEDSAVYLCASSLLRGEAFFGQGTRLTVV.

The rearrangement uses TRBV19 and TRBJ2-5; 7 nucleotides line up with TRBD2. The CDR3 length is 14 residues. Germline lookup yields CDR1 LNHDA and CDR2 SQIVND (reference sequence). Germline trimming cut 5 bases from V and 2 bases from J; bases unmatched to any gene: 5. CDR3 coding DNA: TGTGCCAGTAGTGACGGGGGGTGGCAAGAGACCCAGTACTTC. Protein sequence: CASSDGGWQETQYF.

This clonotype came up a few times. Here the CDR3 DNA reads TGCAGTGCTAACACCCAAACTAGCGGGGGGGCAGATACGCAGTATTTT. Encoded protein: CSANTQTSGGADTQYF. The J gene is TRBJ2-3, the V gene TRBV20-1; TRBD2 agrees at 13 bases. V gave up 4 bases and J gave up 4 bases; unmatched junction bases: 8. CDR1 DFQATT and CDR2 SNEGSKA come from the germline V gene (reference sequence). This CDR3 has 16 amino acids.

In its sample, this clonotype was seen a few times. Mismatch with germline at one junction end may stem from a read error. The chain combines TRBV28 with TRBJ2-7; 7 nucleotides agree with TRBD1. The CDR3 extends over 14 amino acids. Germline V gene sequence: CDR1 MDHEN, CDR2 SYDVKM. As DNA, the CDR3 is TGTGCCGGCAGTTTACAGGGGATCTCCTACGAGCAGTACTTC. This encodes CAGSLQGISYEQYF.

This clonotype was counted a few times. This chain links TRBV29-1 with TRBJ2-3, with 7 bases aligning to TRBD1. CDR1 and CDR2 (germline): SQVTM, ANQGSEA. Trimming at V came to 3 bases and at J to 5 bases, leaving 8 bases not matched to a gene. The CDR3 runs to 14 residues. This chain's CDR3 is CSVERDSRQDTQYF. CDR3 nucleotide sequence: TGCAGCGTTGAGAGGGACAGTCGGCAAGATACGCAGTATTTT.

This clonotype was picked up a small number of times. The chain recombines TRBV10-3 with TRBJ1-1; 7 nucleotides match TRBD1. Germline loops: CDR1 ENHRY, CDR2 SYGVKD. The CDR3 is 14 amino acids. The junction had 3 bases not matched to a gene; V was cut back by 4 bases and J by 1 base. The DNA for the CDR3 is TGTGCCATCAGTGGGACAGGAGGGAACACTGAAGCTTTCTTT. Its protein is CAISGTGGNTEAFF.

The table lists this clonotype with a count of one. J is TRBJ2-4 and V is TRBV7-2; no firm D call. Germline CDR1 SGHTA, CDR2 FQGNSA. The CDR3 is 14 amino acids. The V gene lost 5 bases and the J gene lost 1 base, with 9 bases spanning the gap. Here the CDR3 reads CASSPDQAKNIQYF. CDR3 sequence (DNA): TGTGCCAGCAGCCCAGATCAGGCCAAAAACATTCAGTACTTC.

The rearrangement uses TRBV28 and TRBJ2-5, with D perhaps TRBD2 (6 bases). The germline CDR1 and CDR2 sequences are MDHEN and SYDVKM. The length of the CDR3 is 16 residues. Between the trimmed V and J ends, which lost 1 base and 3 bases, there was a span of 15 bases. Here the CDR3 reads CASSLYRAGPKETQYF. The CDR3 region has the DNA TGTGCCAGCAGTTTATACCGAGCGGGTCCTAAAGAGACCCAGTACTTC.